This TCR beta chain was identified in a study of control samples from healthy donors and cancer patients. CDR3 length: 17 residues. The germline CDR1 and CDR2 sequences are SGHKS and YYEKEE (reference sequence). Between the trimmed V and J ends, which lost 4 bases and 10 bases, there was a span of 24 bases. Method: immunoSEQ multiplex PCR; TCRdb's copy keeps in-frame clones and lacks some. The sample consists of about 160,000 clones, about 90% of them appearing once. The TCR comes from a man younger than 45 in good health. The specimen was blood. V gene TRBV5-5 combines with J gene TRBJ1-6, with D unresolved. The CDR3 reads CASSPRLQGSIRSPLHF. CDR3 sequence (DNA): TGTGCCAGCAGCCCGCGGCTGCAAGGGAGCATCCGGTCACCCCTCCACTTT.